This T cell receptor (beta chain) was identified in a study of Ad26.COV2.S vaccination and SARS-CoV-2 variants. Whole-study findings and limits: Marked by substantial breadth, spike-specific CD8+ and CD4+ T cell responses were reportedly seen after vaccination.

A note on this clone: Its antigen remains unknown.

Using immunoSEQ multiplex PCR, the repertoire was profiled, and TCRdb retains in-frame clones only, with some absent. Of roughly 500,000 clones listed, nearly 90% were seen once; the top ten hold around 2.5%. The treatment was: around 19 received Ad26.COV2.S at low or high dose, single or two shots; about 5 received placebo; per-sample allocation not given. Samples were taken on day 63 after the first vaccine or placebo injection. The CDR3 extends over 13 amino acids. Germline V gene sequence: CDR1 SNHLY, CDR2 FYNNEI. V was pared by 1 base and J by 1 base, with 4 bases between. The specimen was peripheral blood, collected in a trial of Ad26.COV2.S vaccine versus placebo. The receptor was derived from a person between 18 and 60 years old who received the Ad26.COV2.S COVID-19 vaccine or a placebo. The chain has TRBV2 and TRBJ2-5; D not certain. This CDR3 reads CASSEDSQETQYF. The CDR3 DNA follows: TGTGCCAGCAGTGAAGACAGCCAAGAGACCCAGTACTTC.